This paragraph covers one T cell receptor beta chain sequence. Its antigen is not known. Germline-derived CDR1 and CDR2 are MNHEY and SMNVEV (reference sequence). The V and J ends lost 4 bases and 7 bases respectively, with 22 bases between them. The CDR3 runs to 16 residues. Only in-frame clones appear in the TCRdb table, and some are missing; sequencing was by immunoSEQ multiplex PCR. The sample lists 95,000 to 120,000 clones, 90% to 96% seen once, with 0.67% in the top ten. The data stem from a study of cytomegalovirus exposure and HLA in healthy donors. Study at large: A later analysis reported the approximately 120 validation repertoires used the same platform as the 666 first-cohort repertoires. Study-wide results and caveats: It was 164 TCR beta chains that were listed as cytomegalovirus-associated. It was reported that the classifier diagnosed cytomegalovirus status with high specificity and sensitivity in both the original and validation cohorts. Among TCR sequences, most were rare, though some public TCRs appeared in many donors.

The sequencing sample was made of PBMCs. The receptor was isolated from a young woman in good health and CMV-seronegative. The V call is TRBV27, the J call TRBJ2-5; D perhaps matches TRBD2 (6 bases). The CDR3 spells CASSSTTEGLPWTQYF. The CDR3 nucleotides are TGTGCCAGCAGTTCGACGACCGAGGGACTGCCGTGGACCCAGTACTTC.